The clone carrying this T cell receptor (beta chain) showed up just a few times. As yet, its antigen is unknown. Vbeta (60) and Jbeta (13) primers were used in the PCR. Some clones are missing from TCRdb's copy, which holds only in-frame ones; the method was immunoSEQ multiplex PCR. The sample lists about 110,000 clones; roughly 77% were seen once. Germline V gene sequence: CDR1 MGHRA, CDR2 YSYEKL. Trimming cost V 2 bases and J 4 bases, with 11 bases left between them. The CDR3 has 14 amino acids. This entry belongs to a study of cytomegalovirus exposure and HLA in healthy donors. For the study at large: Approximately 190 million T cells yielded 90 million to 130 million unique TCR beta sequences in earlier analysis.

Study results and caveats: As a later analysis revealed, the rate of TCR association differed by HLA locus, with DRB1 most and HLA-C fewest. In presence/absence analyses, roughly uniform sequencing depth across donors was assumed. Exclusion as indistinguishable affected some V segments, including TRBV6-2 and TRBV6-3.

Sequenced material: PBMCs. The chain couples TRBV4-1 to TRBJ1-1, with a tentative D call TRBD1 (6 bases). This TCR was recovered from a man aged 40-49 years in good health and CMV-seronegative. Here the CDR3 reads CASSQWQGSTEAFF. CDR3 DNA sequence: TGCGCCAGCAGCCAATGGCAGGGGAGCACTGAAGCTTTCTTT.